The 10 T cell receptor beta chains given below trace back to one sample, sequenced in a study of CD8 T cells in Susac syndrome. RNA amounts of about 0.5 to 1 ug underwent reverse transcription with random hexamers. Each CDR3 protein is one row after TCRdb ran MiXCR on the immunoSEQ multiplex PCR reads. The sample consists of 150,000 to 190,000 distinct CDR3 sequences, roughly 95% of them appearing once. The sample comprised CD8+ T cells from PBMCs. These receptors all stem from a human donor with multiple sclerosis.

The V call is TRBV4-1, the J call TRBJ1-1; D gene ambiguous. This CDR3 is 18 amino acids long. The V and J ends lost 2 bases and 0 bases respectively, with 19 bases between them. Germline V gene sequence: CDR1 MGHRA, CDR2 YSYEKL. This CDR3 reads CASSQPFNRQPLNTEAFF. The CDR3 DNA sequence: TGCGCCAGCAGCCAACCTTTTAACCGCCAGCCCCTGAACACTGAAGCTTTCTTT.

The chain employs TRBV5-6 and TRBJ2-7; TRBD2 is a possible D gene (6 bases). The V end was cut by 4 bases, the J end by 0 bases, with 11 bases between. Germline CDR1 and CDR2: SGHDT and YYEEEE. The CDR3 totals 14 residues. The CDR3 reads CASSGAGNSYEQYV. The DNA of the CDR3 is TGTGCCAGCAGCGGGGCGGGGAACTCCTACGAGCAGTACGTC.

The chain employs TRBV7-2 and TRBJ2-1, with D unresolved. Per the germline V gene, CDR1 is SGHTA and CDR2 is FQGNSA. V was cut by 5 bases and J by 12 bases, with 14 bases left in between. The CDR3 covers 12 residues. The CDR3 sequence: CASSAISVGQFF. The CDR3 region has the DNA TGTGCCAGCAGCGCCATCTCCGTGGGGCAGTTCTTC.

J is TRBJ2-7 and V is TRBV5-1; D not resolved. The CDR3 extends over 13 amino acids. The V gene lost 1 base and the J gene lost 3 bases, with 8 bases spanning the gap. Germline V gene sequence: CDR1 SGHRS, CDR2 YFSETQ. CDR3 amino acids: CASSLTHNYEQYF. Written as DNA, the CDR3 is TGCGCCAGCAGCTTGACACACAACTACGAGCAGTACTTC. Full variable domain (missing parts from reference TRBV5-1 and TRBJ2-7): KAGVTQTPRYLIKTRGQQVTLSCSPISGHRSVSWYQQTPGQGLQFLFEYFSETQRNKGNFPGRFSGRQFSNSRSEMNVSTLELGDSALYLCASSLTHNYEQYFGPGTRLTVT.

The CDR3 spells CASSLAYRENYGYTF. The CDR3 nucleotides are TGTGCCAGCAGCTTAGCATACAGGGAGAACTATGGCTACACCTTC. The V and J genes are TRBV5-4 and TRBJ1-2, with a weak D call TRBD1 (6 bases). V lost 2 bases and J lost 2, with 13 bases in between. This CDR3 contains 15 residues. Germline V gene data show CDR1 as SGHNT and CDR2 as YYREEE (reference sequence).

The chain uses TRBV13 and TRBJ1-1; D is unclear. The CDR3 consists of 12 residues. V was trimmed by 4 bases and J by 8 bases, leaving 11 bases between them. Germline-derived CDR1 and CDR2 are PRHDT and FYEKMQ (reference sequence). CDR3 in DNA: TGTGCCAGCAGCTCCCACAAGACCGAAGCTTTCTTT. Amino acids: CASSSHKTEAFF. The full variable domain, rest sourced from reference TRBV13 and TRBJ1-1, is AAGVIQSPRHLIKEKRETATLKCYPIPRHDTVYWYQQGPGQDPQFLISFYEKMQSDKGSIPDRFSAQQFSDYHSELNMSSLELGDSALYFCASSSHKTEAFFGQGTRLTVV.

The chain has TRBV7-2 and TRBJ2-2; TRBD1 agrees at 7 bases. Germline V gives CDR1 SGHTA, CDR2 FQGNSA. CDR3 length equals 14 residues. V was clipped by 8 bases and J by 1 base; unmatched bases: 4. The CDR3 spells CASLAGGNTGELFF. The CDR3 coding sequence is TGTGCCAGCTTAGCAGGGGGGAACACCGGGGAGCTGTTTTTT.

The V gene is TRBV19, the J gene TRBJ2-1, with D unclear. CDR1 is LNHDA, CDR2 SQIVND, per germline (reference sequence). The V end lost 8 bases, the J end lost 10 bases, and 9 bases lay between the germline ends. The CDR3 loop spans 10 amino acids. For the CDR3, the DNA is TGTGCCAGTGGGTGGCCGGAGCAGTTCTTC. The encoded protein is CASGWPEQFF.

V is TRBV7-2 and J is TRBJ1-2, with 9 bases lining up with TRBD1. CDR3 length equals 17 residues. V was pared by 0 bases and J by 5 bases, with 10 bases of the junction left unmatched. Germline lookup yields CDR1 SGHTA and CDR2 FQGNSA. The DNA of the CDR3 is TGTGCCAGCAGCTTAGCCCCGCCGGGACAGGGAAATTATGGCTACACCTTC. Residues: CASSLAPPGQGNYGYTF.

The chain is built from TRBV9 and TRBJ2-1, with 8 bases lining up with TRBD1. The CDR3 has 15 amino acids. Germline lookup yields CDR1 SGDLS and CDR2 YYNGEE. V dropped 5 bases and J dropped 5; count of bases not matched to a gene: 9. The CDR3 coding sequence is TGTGCCAGCAGAAAAGGGACAGGCAACGACAATGAGCAGTTCTTC. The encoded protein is CASRKGTGNDNEQFF.